The 28 T cell receptor beta chains reported below all come from one sample, sequenced in a study of T-cell reconstitution after alpha-beta-depleted transplantation in children. Researchers prepared the TCRbeta library using unique molecular identifiers, the study reports. TCRdb re-analysed the PCR reads in MiXCR, keeping a single row per CDR3 protein. This table holds roughly 350,000 distinct CDR3 sequences, roughly 15% found once. Specimen: PBMCs, mostly from graft donor cells, collected 360 days after TCRalphabeta/CD19-depleted stem cell transplant. These receptor sequences come from a male patient between 2 and 9 years old who had a stem cell transplant for acute lymphoblastic leukemia, so the T cells may come from the graft donor.

The chain is built from TRBV12-3 or TRBV12-4 and TRBJ2-1, with TRBD2 matching over 8 bases. The CDR3 sequence is 13 residues long. V shed 5 bases, J shed 4 bases, and the junction held 1 base outside the gene matches. The CDR3 sequence: CASSTSGYNEQFF. The CDR3 bases are TGTGCCAGCAGTACTAGCGGTTACAATGAGCAGTTCTTC.

A few counts support this clonotype. The genes are TRBV12-3 or TRBV12-4 and TRBJ2-5; TRBD2 agrees at 7 bases. The CDR3 spans 15 residues. Trimming removed 7 bases from V and 4 bases from J; junction bases left unmatched: 12. This chain's CDR3 is CASTTWAGAGETQYF. CDR3 bases: TGTGCCAGCACCACTTGGGCGGGAGCGGGAGAGACCCAGTACTTC.

This clonotype was observed a few times. The genes are TRBV9 and TRBJ2-3; D gene uncertain. The CDR3 length is 14 residues. Germline V gene sequence: CDR1 SGDLS, CDR2 YYNGEE. The germline V and J ends were trimmed by 3 bases and 5 bases, with 13 bases remaining between them. The CDR3 region has the DNA TGTGCCAGCAGCGGGTTATTGATTGGAGATACGCAGTATTTT. Translation gives CASSGLLIGDTQYF.

This clonotype was seen a handful of times. The chain recombines TRBV9 with TRBJ2-3; D is tentatively TRBD1 or TRBD2 (5 bases each). V gave up 4 bases and J gave up 4 bases, with 16 bases separating them. The CDR3 covers 15 residues. Germline V lookup: CDR1 SGDLS, CDR2 YYNGEE. CDR3 in amino acids: CASSLEDGDADTQYF. The CDR3 nucleotides read TGTGCCAGCAGCCTCGAGGATGGGGACGCAGATACGCAGTATTTT.

This clonotype has just a few counts. This sequence joins TRBV7-6 and TRBJ1-6; possible D gene TRBD1, 5 bases. CDR3 size: 15 residues. With 2 bases removed from V and 7 bases from J, the gap between germline ends came to 12 bases. The germline V gene encodes CDR1 SGHVS and CDR2 FNYEAQ. DNA for the CDR3: TGTGCCAGCAGCTTAAGGGGACCCCGAAATTCACCCCTCCACTTT. Protein sequence: CASSLRGPRNSPLHF.

The chain is built from TRBV15 and TRBJ2-7, with 12 bases that match TRBD2. Germline lookup yields CDR1 LNHNV and CDR2 YYDKDF (reference sequence). The CDR3 is made up of 17 amino acids. Trimming cost V 3 bases and J 6 bases; bases outside gene matches: 12. This chain's CDR3 is CATSSRLAGVRAGEQYF. DNA of the CDR3: TGTGCCACCAGCAGCCGACTAGCGGGAGTAAGGGCCGGCGAGCAGTACTTC.

V gene TRBV6-5 combines with J gene TRBJ2-5; D is tentatively TRBD1 or TRBD2 (7 bases each). CDR1 is MNHEY, CDR2 SVGAGI, per germline. The CDR3 extends over 15 amino acids. V shed 0 bases and J shed 4 bases, with 12 bases lying between them. The CDR3 region is CASSYSGRGGETQYF. DNA of the CDR3: TGTGCCAGCAGTTACTCGGGCAGGGGGGGAGAGACCCAGTACTTC.

There are a few counts of this clonotype. The chain has TRBV28 and TRBJ2-1, with 12 bases identical to TRBD2. Per germline, CDR1 MDHEN and CDR2 SYDVKM. The CDR3 has 18 amino acids. The J segment lost 2 bases and the V segment lost 4 bases, leaving 9 bases of the junction unmatched. The CDR3 DNA follows: TGTGCCAGCAGTTCATACACAGGACTAGCGGGAACCTACAATGAGCAGTTCTTC. Residues: CASSSYTGLAGTYNEQFF. The whole variable domain, remainder taken from reference TRBV28 and TRBJ2-1, is DVKVTQSSRYLVKRTGEKVFLECVQDMDHENMFWYRQDPGLGLRLIYFSYDVKMKEKGDIPEGYSVSREKKERFSLILESASTNQTSMYLCASSSYTGLAGTYNEQFFGPGTRLTVL.

This chain links TRBV29-1 with TRBJ2-7; possible D gene TRBD2, 5 bases. This CDR3 spans 12 amino acids. CDR1 and CDR2 from the germline V gene are SQVTM and ANQGSEA. V lost 4 bases and J 4 bases, leaving 11 bases between the germline ends. CDR3 sequence: CSVVETGYEQYF. The CDR3 DNA reads TGCAGCGTTGTGGAGACGGGGTACGAGCAGTACTTC.

The genes are TRBV6-1 and TRBJ2-5, with D uncertain. The length of the CDR3 is 13 residues. CDR1 is MNHNS, CDR2 SASEGT, per germline. Trimming took 9 bases from V and 3 from J, leaving 14 bases between them. Here the CDR3 reads CASKRTAKETQYF. DNA of the CDR3: TGTGCCAGTAAACGGACGGCGAAAGAGACCCAGTACTTC.

This chain connects TRBV20-1 to TRBJ2-7; 8 bases line up with TRBD2. V trimming: 6 bases; J trimming: 2 bases; junction bases outside the gene matches: 9. This CDR3 contains 14 residues. Germline V CDR1 and CDR2: DFQATT, SNEGSKA (reference sequence). The CDR3 loop reads CSAREVGRAYEQYF. CDR3 bases: TGCAGTGCCCGTGAGGTCGGGAGGGCCTACGAGCAGTACTTC.

The rearrangement uses TRBV3-1 and TRBJ2-1; 13 bases line up with TRBD2. V shed 8 bases, J shed 6 bases, and the junction held 4 bases outside the gene matches. This CDR3 region has 14 residues. Looked up from germline, CDR1 is LGHDT and CDR2 is YNNKEL (reference sequence). The CDR3 sequence: CASQGLAGSNEQFF. CDR3 DNA: TGTGCCAGCCAGGGACTAGCGGGATCCAATGAGCAGTTCTTC.

This clonotype was seen more than once but under ten times. The V gene is TRBV18, the J gene TRBJ1-2; unclear D gene. The V end was cut by 3 bases, the J end by 4 bases, with 18 bases between. This CDR3 region has 16 residues. Germline V lookup: CDR1 KGHSH, CDR2 LQKENI. CDR3 sequence reads: CASSPGLETESYGYTF. As DNA, the CDR3 is TGTGCCAGCTCACCGGGGTTGGAGACGGAGTCCTATGGCTACACCTTC.

This clonotype was seen more than once but under ten times. This chain uses TRBV21-1 with TRBJ2-3. TRBV21-1 is listed as a pseudogene. The CDR3 is 19 residues long. The chain's CDR3 is CASSKEHRVVPNSTDTQYF. The CDR3, as DNA: TGTGCCAGCAGCAAAGAGCACAGAGTGGTGCCGAATAGCACAGATACGCAGTATTTT.

V usage is TRBV6-2 or TRBV6-3 and J usage is TRBJ1-5; D gene uncertain. Trimming removed 6 bases at V and 1 base at J, with 10 bases between. Germline loops: CDR1 MNHEY, CDR2 SVGEGT. This CDR3 has 14 residues. In DNA form, the CDR3 reads TGTGCCAGCAGGGAATCGACAAGCAATCAGCCCCAGCATTTT. Its protein product is CASRESTSNQPQHF.

At least ten counts were recorded for this clonotype. The V and J genes are TRBV4-1 and TRBJ2-1, with 10 bases matching TRBD2. V gave up 4 bases and J gave up 5 bases; unmatched junction bases: 11. CDR3 length equals 17 residues. From germline, CDR1 is MGHRA and CDR2 YSYEKL. The CDR3 DNA sequence: TGCGCCAGCAGCCCCCGTGCTCCTAGCGGGAGTAACAATGAGCAGTTCTTC. Translated, it gives CASSPRAPSGSNNEQFF.

This clonotype was found a few times. The chain recombines TRBV7-8 with TRBJ2-7, with 11 nucleotides matching TRBD2. CDR3 length: 15 amino acids. V was clipped by 1 base and J by 6 bases; unmatched bases: 5. The germline CDR1 and CDR2 sequences are SGHVS and FQNEAQ. CDR3 nucleotides: TGTGCCAGCAGCTTAGGACTAGCGGGACTGTCCGAGCAGTACTTC. Residues: CASSLGLAGLSEQYF.

J is TRBJ2-6 and V is TRBV10-3; D is uncertain. The V end was cut by 2 bases, the J end by 2 bases, with 10 bases between. This CDR3 contains 16 residues. The germline V gene has CDR1 ENHRY and CDR2 SYGVKD. The CDR3: CAISERKVAGANVLTF. The CDR3 DNA is TGTGCCATCAGTGAGCGGAAGGTAGCTGGGGCCAACGTCCTGACTTTC.

The rearrangement joins TRBV9 to TRBJ1-2; 8 bases fit TRBD1. Germline V gene lookup returns CDR1 SGDLS and CDR2 YYNGEE. V lost 2 bases, J lost 6 bases, and 3 bases stayed unmatched. The CDR3 is made up of 13 amino acids. In DNA, the CDR3 is TGTGCCAGCAGCGTGGACAGGGAGGATGGCTACACCTTC. This translates into CASSVDREDGYTF.

This clonotype was found many times. The V gene is TRBV11-2, the J gene TRBJ1-6, with 7 bases lining up with TRBD1. The V and J ends lost 3 bases and 7 bases, in that order; junction bases with no gene match: 6. Germline lookup yields CDR1 SGHAT and CDR2 FQNNGV. CDR3 length: 15 amino acids. The CDR3 DNA reads as TGTGCCAGCAGCTTCGACAGGGCCATGAATTCACCCCTCCACTTT. Protein sequence: CASSFDRAMNSPLHF.

The chain combines TRBV19 with TRBJ2-5, with D hard to call. Germline values: CDR1 LNHDA, CDR2 SQIVND (reference sequence). The length of the CDR3 is 10 residues. V lost 8 bases, J lost 2 bases, and 3 bases lay in between. DNA for the CDR3: TGTGCCAGTCAGCAAGAGACCCAGTACTTC. Encoded protein: CASQQETQYF.

V and J are TRBV7-6 and TRBJ2-5; D unclear. V gave up 5 bases and J gave up 3 bases, with 16 bases separating them. This CDR3 is 15 amino acids long. The V gene's germline CDR1 is SGHVS and CDR2 FNYEAQ. CDR3: CASSPLLGGKETQYF. CDR3 DNA sequence: TGTGCCAGCAGCCCGTTGCTCGGTGGGAAAGAGACCCAGTACTTC.

This clonotype was detected many times. The V call is TRBV5-1, the J call TRBJ1-3; D possibly corresponds to TRBD1 (5 bases). This CDR3 is built from 13 residues. Germline V gene data show CDR1 as SGHRS and CDR2 as YFSETQ. V lost 3 bases and J 9 bases, leaving 13 bases between the germline ends. This CDR3 reads CASSSGRGSTIYF. DNA for the CDR3: TGCGCCAGCAGCTCAGGACGGGGGAGCACCATATATTTT.

This clonotype was observed a few times. This rearrangement joins TRBV7-9 to TRBJ2-5; 11 nucleotides agree with TRBD1. The V gene end was trimmed by 6 bases and the J gene end by 2 bases; junction bases not matched to a gene: 5. Germline CDR1 reads SEHNR; CDR2 reads FQNEAQ (reference sequence). This CDR3 contains 15 residues. The chain's CDR3 is CASRIGQGAQETQYF. In nucleotides, the CDR3 is TGTGCCAGCAGAATCGGACAGGGGGCTCAAGAGACCCAGTACTTC.

This clonotype turned up a few times. The chain has TRBV27 and TRBJ2-7; no clear D gene. Germline V gene lookup returns CDR1 MNHEY and CDR2 SMNVEV (reference sequence). The CDR3 sequence is 15 residues long. V was pared by 6 bases and J by 0 bases, with 15 bases between. CDR3 amino acids: CASSSGGMNSYEQYF. CDR3 DNA sequence: TGTGCCAGCAGCTCAGGCGGAATGAACTCCTACGAGCAGTACTTC.

The chain carries TRBV27 and TRBJ2-1, with D perhaps assigned TRBD1 or TRBD2 (6 bases each). Germline V gives CDR1 MNHEY, CDR2 SMNVEV (reference sequence). The CDR3 consists of 15 residues. Trimming pared 1 base from V and 9 bases from J, leaving 16 bases between. CDR3 nucleotide sequence: TGTGCCAGCAGTTTATGGGACGGGAGAGGGGGTGAGCAGTTCTTC. It codes for CASSLWDGRGGEQFF.

This clonotype was found a few times. This chain uses TRBV10-3 with TRBJ2-1; 10 positions agree with TRBD2. V was clipped by 3 bases and J by 13 bases; unmatched bases: 6. Germline-derived CDR1 and CDR2 are ENHRY and SYGVKD. The length of the CDR3 is 13 residues. CDR3 in amino acids: CAISDSLAGVQFF. In nucleotides, the CDR3 is TGTGCCATCAGTGATTCTCTAGCGGGAGTTCAGTTCTTC.

V gene TRBV28 combines with J gene TRBJ2-7; D assignment may be TRBD1 or TRBD2 (5 bases each). The germline V gene has CDR1 MDHEN and CDR2 SYDVKM. With 7 bases removed from V and 3 bases from J, the gap between germline ends came to 19 bases. The CDR3 contains 15 residues. DNA of the CDR3: TGTGCCAGCACCCTTCGTCGTCGGGACGACTACGAGCAGTACTTC. It codes for CASTLRRRDDYEQYF.